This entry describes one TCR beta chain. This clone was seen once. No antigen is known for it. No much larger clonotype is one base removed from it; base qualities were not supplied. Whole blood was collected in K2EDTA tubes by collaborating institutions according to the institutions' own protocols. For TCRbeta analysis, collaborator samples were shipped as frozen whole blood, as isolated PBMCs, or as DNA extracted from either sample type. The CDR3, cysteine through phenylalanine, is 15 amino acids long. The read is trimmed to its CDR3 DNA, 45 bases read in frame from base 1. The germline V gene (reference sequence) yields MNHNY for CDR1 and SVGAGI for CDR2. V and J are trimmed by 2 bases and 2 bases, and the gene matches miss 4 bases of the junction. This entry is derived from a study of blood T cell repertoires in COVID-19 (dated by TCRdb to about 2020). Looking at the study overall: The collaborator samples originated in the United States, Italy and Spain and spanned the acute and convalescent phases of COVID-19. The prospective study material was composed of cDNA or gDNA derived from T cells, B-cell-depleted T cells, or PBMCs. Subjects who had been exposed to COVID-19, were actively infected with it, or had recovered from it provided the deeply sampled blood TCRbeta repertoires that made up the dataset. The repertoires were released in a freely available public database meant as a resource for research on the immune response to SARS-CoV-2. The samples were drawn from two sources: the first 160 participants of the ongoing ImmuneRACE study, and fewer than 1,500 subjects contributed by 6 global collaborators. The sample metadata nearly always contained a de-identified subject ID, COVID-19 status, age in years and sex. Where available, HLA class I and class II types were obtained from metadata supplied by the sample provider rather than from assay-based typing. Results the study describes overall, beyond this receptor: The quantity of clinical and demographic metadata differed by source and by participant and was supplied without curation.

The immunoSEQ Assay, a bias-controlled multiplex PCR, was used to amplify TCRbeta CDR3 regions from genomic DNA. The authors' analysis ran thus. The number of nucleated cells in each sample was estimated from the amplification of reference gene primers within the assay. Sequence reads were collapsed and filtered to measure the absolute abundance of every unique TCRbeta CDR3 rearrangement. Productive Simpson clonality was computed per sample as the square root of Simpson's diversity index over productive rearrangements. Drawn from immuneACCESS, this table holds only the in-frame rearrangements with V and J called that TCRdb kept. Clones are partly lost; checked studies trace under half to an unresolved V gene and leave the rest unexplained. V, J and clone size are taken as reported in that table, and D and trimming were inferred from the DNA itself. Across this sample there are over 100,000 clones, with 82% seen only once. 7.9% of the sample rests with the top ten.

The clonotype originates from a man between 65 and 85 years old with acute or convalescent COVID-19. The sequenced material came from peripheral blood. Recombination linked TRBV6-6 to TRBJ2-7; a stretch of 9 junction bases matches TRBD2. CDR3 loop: CASSYVTSGPYEQYF. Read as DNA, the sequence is TGTGCCAGCAGTTACGTCACTAGCGGGCCCTACGAGCAGTACTTC.